A selection of T cell receptor beta chains follows, all from one sample in a study of T-cell memory formation after mild COVID-19. Via MiXCR, TCRdb re-called the 5' RACE reads, giving one row per CDR3 protein. The sample shows more than 45,000 distinct CDR3 sequences, 9.3% of them seen only once. The sequenced sample was PBMCs or a T cell subset sorted from them (not recorded which). The receptors stem from an adult woman who had mild COVID-19 (a few samples of this study predate the infection). Cell type and time point are not known. The CDR3 runs from the conserved cysteine through the conserved F or W. D genes are given only for firm matches. The size entry is marked missing in some rows and otherwise reads once, few, many or a size class.

clone_size d_call j_call v_call cdr3_nt cdr3_aa
NA NA TRBJ2-3 TRBV6-2/TRBV6-3 TGTGCCAGCTCCACCTACGCTACAGGGATTACAGATACGCAGTATTTT CASSTYATGITDTQYF
NA TRBD1 TRBJ1-1 TRBV6-5 TGTGCCAGCAGTAACCCCGGGACAGGGAACACTGAAGCTTTCTTT CASSNPGTGNTEAFF
NA NA TRBJ1-1 TRBV12-3/TRBV12-4 TGTGCCAGCAGTTTCCGGATGAACACTGAAGCTTTCTTT CASSFRMNTEAFF
many TRBD2 TRBJ2-1 TRBV29-1 TGCAGCGTTGATTCAGCTGTAGGGGGACTAGCGGAGCTTTACAATGAGCAGTTCTTC CSVDSAVGGLAELYNEQFF
few NA TRBJ2-2 TRBV6-4 TGTGCCAGCAGCCTGGGACCGGGGGCCGGGGAGCTGTTTTTT CASSLGPGAGELFF
NA NA TRBJ1-3 TRBV12-3/TRBV12-4 TGTGCCAGCAGCCGCCGCAGAGGGACATCTGGAAACACCATATATTTT CASSRRRGTSGNTIYF
many NA TRBJ2-7 TRBV5-1 TGCGCCAGCAGCTTGGAACCTAGCCGACTCTACGAGCAGTACTTC CASSLEPSRLYEQYF
few NA TRBJ2-1 TRBV4-1 TGCGCCAGCAGCCAGCCGTATTCCTACAATGAGCAGTTCTTC CASSQPYSYNEQFF
many TRBD2 TRBJ2-1 TRBV24-1 TGTGCCACCAGTGGTAGTCTAGCGGGGTACAATGAGCAGTTCTTC CATSGSLAGYNEQFF
NA TRBD1 TRBJ1-6 TRBV5-6 TGTGCCAGCAGCTTGGATACAGGGGCGAATTCACCCCTCCACTTT CASSLDTGANSPLHF
few NA TRBJ2-3 TRBV7-9 TGTGCCAGCAGCCAAGACAGGATCATAGGGAATTTT CASSQDRIIGNF
NA TRBD2 TRBJ2-2 TRBV4-2 TGTGCCAGCAGCCAAGGGACTAGCGGGAGCACAACCGGGGAGCTGTTTTTT CASSQGTSGSTTGELFF
few NA TRBJ2-5 TRBV3-1 TGTGCCAGCAGCCAAGAGGCTGGGACCCAGTACTTC CASSQEAGTQYF
many TRBD2 TRBJ2-5 TRBV27 TGTGCCAGCAATACAGCGGGAGATACGAAGACCCAGTACTTC CASNTAGDTKTQYF
NA NA TRBJ2-5 TRBV5-6 TGTGCCAGCAGCTTTTCCCCGATTGAGACCCAGTACTTC CASSFSPIETQYF
few NA TRBJ2-5 TRBV7-2 TGTGCCAGCAGGTTAGACAGAGCACAAGAGACCCAGTACTTC CASRLDRAQETQYF
many TRBD2 TRBJ2-2 TRBV7-7 TGTGCTAGCAGGACTAGCGGGAACACCGGGGAGCTGTTTTTT CASRTSGNTGELFF
many TRBD2 TRBJ2-2 TRBV7-2 TGTGCCAGCAGCTTTGGGACTAGTGGAACCGGGGAGCTGTTTTTT CASSFGTSGTGELFF
many NA TRBJ2-5 TRBV12-3/TRBV12-4 TGTGCCAGCAGTTGGGGGACGGAAGAGACCCAGTACTTC CASSWGTEETQYF
few TRBD1 TRBJ2-7 TRBV24-1 TGTGCCACCAGTGATTCTACCGGGACAGTTCCCTACGAGCAGTACTTC CATSDSTGTVPYEQYF
few TRBD2 TRBJ2-7 TRBV9 TGTGCCAGCAGCCGAACAGAGGCCGGGAGGGGCTCCTACGAGCAGTACTTC CASSRTEAGRGSYEQYF
NA TRBD2 TRBJ2-1 TRBV4-3 TGCGCCAGCAGCCAAGATCGATTAGCGGGAGGGGGCAATGAGCAGTTCTTC CASSQDRLAGGGNEQFF
few NA TRBJ1-1 TRBV12-3/TRBV12-4 TGTGCCAGCAGTCCTCAGGAGTCCTCGAACACTGAAGCTTTCTTT CASSPQESSNTEAFF
NA NA TRBJ2-3 TRBV5-6 TGTGCCAGCAGCTTGACGGGAGTAGTAGATACGCAGTATTTT CASSLTGVVDTQYF
many NA TRBJ2-2 TRBV5-1 TGCGCCAGCACTGAGGCGTTGAACACCGGGGAGCTGTTTTTT CASTEALNTGELFF
many TRBD2 TRBJ2-1 TRBV7-3 TGTGCCAGCAGCCGACTAGCGGGAGGGGGGTCCAATGAGCAGTTCTTC CASSRLAGGGSNEQFF
few NA TRBJ1-1 TRBV6-5 TGTGCCAGCAGCCGTCAGCGTATGAACACTGAAGCTTTCTTT CASSRQRMNTEAFF
few NA TRBJ2-7 TRBV29-1 TGCAGCGTTAAGGACGGTACCTACGAGCAGTACTTC CSVKDGTYEQYF
few NA TRBJ2-6 TRBV12-3/TRBV12-4 TGTGCCAGCAGTACGTCAGCCAACGTCCTGACTTTC CASSTSANVLTF
NA TRBD2 TRBJ2-7 TRBV6-1 TGTGCCAGCAGGGGACTAGCGGGACTCTCCTACGAGCAGTACTTC CASRGLAGLSYEQYF
many NA TRBJ1-6 TRBV11-2 TGTGCCAGCAGCTTAAGAGAATATAATTCACCCCTCCACTTT CASSLREYNSPLHF
once NA TRBJ2-7 TRBV12-3/TRBV12-4 TGTGCCAGCAGTTTTTCCAGCCACACATCCTACGAGCAGTACTTC CASSFSSHTSYEQYF
NA TRBD1 TRBJ2-7 TRBV10-3 TGTGCCATCAGTGAGTCCGGGACAGACACCTACGAGCAGTACTTC CAISESGTDTYEQYF
few NA TRBJ2-5 TRBV12-3/TRBV12-4 TGTGCCAGCAGTTTTCGCGGGTCGGCACAAGAGACCCAGTACTTC CASSFRGSAQETQYF
many NA TRBJ1-6 TRBV7-8 TGTGCCAGCAGCTTAGCTATGGGGCTCAATTCACCCCTCCACTTT CASSLAMGLNSPLHF
NA NA TRBJ2-7 TRBV14 TGTGCCAGCAGCCTCTACAGGGACTCCTACGAGCAGTACTTC CASSLYRDSYEQYF
few TRBD1 TRBJ2-1 TRBV10-3 TGTGCCATCAGTCCGGGACAGGAGTACAATGAGCAGTTCTTC CAISPGQEYNEQFF